This TCR beta chain emerged from a study of response to subunit inactivated influenza vaccine. V lost 0 bases to trimming and J lost 10 bases, with 16 bases between them. Germline CDR1 LGHDT, CDR2 YNNKEL (reference sequence). The CDR3 has 15 amino acids. Using its own MiXCR run on the RT-PCR reads, TCRdb lists one record per CDR3 protein. There are roughly 630,000 distinct CDR3 sequences in the sample; approximately 14% occur only once, and about 7.6% lies in the top ten. This clonotype was counted ten times or more. The receptor comes from a man between 45 and 60 years old who received an inactivated influenza vaccine. This specimen consisted of PBMCs from blood, obtained 14 to 15 days before vaccination. The chain recombines TRBV3-1 with TRBJ2-1; D tentatively fits TRBD1 or TRBD2 (5 bases each). CDR3 residues: CASSQEGVRAQEQFF. CDR3 nucleotide sequence: TGTGCCAGCAGCCAAGAGGGGGTCCGAGCCCAAGAGCAGTTCTTC.